This record covers a single TCR beta chain. Its antigen remains unknown. The table came from immunoSEQ multiplex PCR; TCRdb's copy has only in-frame clones and leaves some out. The data contain roughly 2,300,000 clones, about nine tenths of them singletons. This specimen comes from a study of shared clonotypes between healthy human individuals. Whole-study findings and limits: The study drew on few donors, limiting represented genetic and exposure-history diversity. Sequencing depth was expected to affect clonotype sharing among donors.

The length of the CDR3 is 15 residues. Looked up from germline, CDR1 is SSHAT and CDR2 is FNYEAQ (reference sequence). V was clipped by 0 bases and J by 4 bases, with 10 bases between them. The chain uses TRBV7-7 and TRBJ1-3; tentatively, D is TRBD1 (6 bases). The source is a young man in good health. Some clones in this sample may be carry-over from other donors' samples. The sequenced material came from naive CD4+ T cells from PBMCs. Subset defined: CD45RA+ positively selected. In DNA form, the CDR3 reads TGTGCCAGCAGCTTAGCCGCAGGGGCCGGAAACACCATATATTTT. Its translation: CASSLAAGAGNTIYF.